This T cell receptor beta chain was captured by sequencing in a study of blood T cell repertoires in COVID-19. J gave up 4 bases and V 6 bases, and 21 bases lay outside the gene matches. Germline values: CDR1 MNHEY, CDR2 SVGEGT. This CDR3 contains 19 residues. This clone was observed once. Some clones are missing from TCRdb's copy, which holds only in-frame ones; the method was immunoSEQ multiplex PCR. The sample records about 87,000 clones, around nine tenths being singletons. The sample consisted of peripheral blood. The clonotype was recovered from a man older than 75 with acute or convalescent COVID-19. V and J are TRBV6-2 or TRBV6-3 and TRBJ1-5, with TRBD1 matching 7 bases. The CDR3 here is CASSYQKTGKSFANQPQHF. The CDR3 bases are TGTGCCAGCAGCTATCAGAAGACAGGGAAAAGTTTTGCAAATCAGCCCCAGCATTTT.